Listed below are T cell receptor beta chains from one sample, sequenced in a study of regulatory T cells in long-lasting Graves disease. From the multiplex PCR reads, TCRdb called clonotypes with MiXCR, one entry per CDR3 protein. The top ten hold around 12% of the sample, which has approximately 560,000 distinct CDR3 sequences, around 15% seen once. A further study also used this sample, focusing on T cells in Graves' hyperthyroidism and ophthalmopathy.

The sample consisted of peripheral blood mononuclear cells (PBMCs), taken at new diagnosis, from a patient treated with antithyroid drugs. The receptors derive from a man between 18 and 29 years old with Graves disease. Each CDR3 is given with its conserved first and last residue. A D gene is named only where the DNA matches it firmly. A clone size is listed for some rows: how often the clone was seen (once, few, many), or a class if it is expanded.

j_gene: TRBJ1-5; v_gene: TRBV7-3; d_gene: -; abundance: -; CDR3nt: TGTGCCAGCAGCGTCGGGGGGGGGATGCGTCAGCCCCAGCATTTT; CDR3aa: CASSVGGGMRQPQHF
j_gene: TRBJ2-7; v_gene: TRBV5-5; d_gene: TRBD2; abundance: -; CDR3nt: TGTGCCAGCAGCTCTATAGCGGGAACCGAGCAGTACTTC; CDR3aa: CASSSIAGTEQYF
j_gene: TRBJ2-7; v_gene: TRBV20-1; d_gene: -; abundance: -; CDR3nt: TGCAGTGCTAGAGGGGCCCCCGGGGGACACGGCTACGAGCAGTACTTC; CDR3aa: CSARGAPGGHGYEQYF
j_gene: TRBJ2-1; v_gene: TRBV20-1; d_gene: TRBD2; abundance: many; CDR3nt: TGCAGTGCTAGAGATAGCAGACTAGCGGACCCCAATGAGCAGTTCTTC; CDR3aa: CSARDSRLADPNEQFF
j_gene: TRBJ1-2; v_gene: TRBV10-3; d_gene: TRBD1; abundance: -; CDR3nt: TGTGCCATCAGTGACCCGGGACAGGACAGAGATGGCTACACCTTC; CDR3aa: CAISDPGQDRDGYTF
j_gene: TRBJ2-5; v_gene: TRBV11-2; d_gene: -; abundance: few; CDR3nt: TGTGCCAGCAGCTACCCGACAGAGCAAGAGACCCAGTACTTC; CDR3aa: CASSYPTEQETQYF
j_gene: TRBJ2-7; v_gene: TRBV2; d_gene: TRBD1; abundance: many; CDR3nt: TGTGCCAGCAGTCCACAGGGGACCGCCTACGAGCAGTACTTC; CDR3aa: CASSPQGTAYEQYF
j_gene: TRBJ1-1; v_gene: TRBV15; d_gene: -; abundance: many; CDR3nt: TGTGCCACCAGCAGTTCAGAGAACACTGAAGCTTTCTTT; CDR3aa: CATSSSENTEAFF
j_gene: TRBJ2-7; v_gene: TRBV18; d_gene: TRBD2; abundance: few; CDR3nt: TGTGCCAGCTCACCGCGGACTAGCGCGACCTACGAGCAGTACTTC; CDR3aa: CASSPRTSATYEQYF
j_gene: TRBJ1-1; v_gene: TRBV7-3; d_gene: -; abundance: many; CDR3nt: TGTGCCAGCAGACAGACTGCGAACACTGAAGCTTTCTTT; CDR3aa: CASRQTANTEAFF
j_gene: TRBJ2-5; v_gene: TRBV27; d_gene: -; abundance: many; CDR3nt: TGTGCCAGCAGTCAAACCGGGATCTCGGGAGAGACCCAGTACTTC; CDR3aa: CASSQTGISGETQYF
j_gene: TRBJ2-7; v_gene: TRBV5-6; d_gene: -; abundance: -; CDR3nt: TGTGCCAGCAGCCCCGGGACTGGAATTTACGAGCAGTACTTC; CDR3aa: CASSPGTGIYEQYF
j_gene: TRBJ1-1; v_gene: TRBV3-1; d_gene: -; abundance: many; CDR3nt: TGTGCCAGCAGCCAAGGGTCAGGGGAAGCTTTCTTT; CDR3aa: CASSQGSGEAFF
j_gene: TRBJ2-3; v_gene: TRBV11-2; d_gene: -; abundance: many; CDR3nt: TGTGCCAGCAGAAACGGCACAGATACGCAGTATTTT; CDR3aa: CASRNGTDTQYF
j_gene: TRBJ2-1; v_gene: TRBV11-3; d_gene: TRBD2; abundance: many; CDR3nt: TGTGCCAGCAGCCCGGGACTAGCGGGAGTCAGGGGTGAGCAGTTCTTC; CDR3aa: CASSPGLAGVRGEQFF
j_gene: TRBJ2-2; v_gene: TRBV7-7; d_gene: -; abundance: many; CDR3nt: TGTGCTAGCAGCTTAGGACGAGGGAACACCGGGGAGCTGTTTTTT; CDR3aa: CASSLGRGNTGELFF
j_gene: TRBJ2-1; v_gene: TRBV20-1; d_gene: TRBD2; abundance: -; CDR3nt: TGCAGTGCTCAACGGGAGAGGGGACTAGCGGGCCAGGGGCAGTTCTTC; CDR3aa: CSAQRERGLAGQGQFF
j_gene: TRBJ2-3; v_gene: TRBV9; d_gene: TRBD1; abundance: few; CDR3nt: TGTGCCAGCACCTCGGACAGGCCCACAGATACGCAGTATTTT; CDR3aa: CASTSDRPTDTQYF